The clone carrying this TCR beta chain has only one observation. TCRdb analysed the RT-PCR reads with MiXCR anew, one entry per CDR3 protein. The sample includes some 880,000 distinct CDR3 sequences, around 17% seen only once; the top ten take 6%. The sample is drawn from a study of patients and donors after allogeneic stem cell transplantation. Germline loops: CDR1 SGHTA, CDR2 FQGNSA. The CDR3 extends over 14 amino acids. The trim removed 3 bases at V and 8 bases at J, leaving 9 bases unmatched. The chain carries TRBV7-2 and TRBJ1-2; TRBD1 matches at 7 bases. Sample: blood, either unsorted or a sorted T cell fraction (not recorded which). This TCR was recovered from a human donor who was either an allogeneic HSCT recipient or a stem cell or donor lymphocyte infusion donor (not recorded which). It is not recorded whose cells these are; they may come from a transplant donor. For the CDR3, the DNA is TGTGCCAGCAGCTTTATCCGGACAGGCTGGGGCTACACCTTC. Protein: CASSFIRTGWGYTF.